A selection of T cell receptor beta chains follows, all from one sample in a study of identical twins. TCRdb reprocessed the 5' RACE reads with MiXCR, giving one entry per CDR3 protein. This table has some 900,000 distinct CDR3 sequences, more than 9% appearing once. This sample also appeared in a second study, on yellow fever vaccine responses in identical twins.

The sample consisted of PBMCs. These receptors were obtained from a woman aged 18-29 years in good health. Each CDR3 is given with its conserved first and last residue. The order of the fields is D gene, V gene, clone size, J gene, CDR3 protein, CDR3 DNA. The D gene is left open where the match is weak. Clone sizes are given selectively: once, few, many, or a class where the clone is expanded.

D: TRBD2; V: TRBV5-1; size: -; J: TRBJ2-1; CDR3: CASSWGGTHYNEQFF; DNA: TGCGCCAGCAGCTGGGGGGGGACCCACTACAATGAGCAGTTCTTC
D: -; V: TRBV20-1; size: few; J: TRBJ1-1; CDR3: CSASRAGTTEAFF; DNA: TGCAGTGCTAGTCGTGCAGGAACCACTGAAGCTTTCTTT
D: -; V: TRBV13; size: -; J: TRBJ2-1; CDR3: CASSLGSGASLYYNEQFF; DNA: TGTGCCAGCAGCTTAGGGTCTGGCGCTAGCCTATATTACAATGAGCAGTTCTTC
D: -; V: TRBV10-3; size: few; J: TRBJ2-1; CDR3: CAIRRGPASRDEQFF; DNA: TGTGCCATCAGGAGAGGACCAGCTAGTCGGGATGAGCAGTTCTTC
D: -; V: TRBV27; size: few; J: TRBJ2-1; CDR3: CASSFSRAGNEQFF; DNA: TGTGCCAGCAGTTTTTCCAGGGCCGGCAATGAGCAGTTCTTC
D: -; V: TRBV10-3; size: many; J: TRBJ2-7; CDR3: CAISEISGEQYF; DNA: TGTGCCATCAGTGAGATCTCGGGCGAGCAGTACTTC
D: TRBD1; V: TRBV4-1; size: few; J: TRBJ1-1; CDR3: CASSQDPTDRGPFFRTEAFF; DNA: TGCGCCAGCAGCCAAGATCCCACGGACAGGGGGCCATTTTTTCGCACTGAAGCTTTCTTT
D: -; V: TRBV3-1; size: -; J: TRBJ1-3; CDR3: CASSQDRNSGNTIYF; DNA: TGTGCCAGCAGCCAAGATCGAAACTCTGGAAACACCATATATTTT
D: -; V: TRBV5-5; size: few; J: TRBJ2-3; CDR3: CASSLDRTIDTQYF; DNA: TGTGCCAGCAGCTTGGACAGGACCATAGATACGCAGTATTTT
D: TRBD1; V: TRBV5-4; size: few; J: TRBJ2-3; CDR3: CASRPRDSSTDTQYF; DNA: TGTGCCAGCAGGCCCCGGGACAGTTCCACAGATACGCAGTATTTT
D: -; V: TRBV4-2; size: many; J: TRBJ1-1; CDR3: CASSQDWGVLGEAFF; DNA: TGTGCCAGCAGCCAAGATTGGGGGGTCTTAGGTGAAGCTTTCTTT
D: -; V: TRBV28; size: -; J: TRBJ1-6; CDR3: CASSLTGTYSPLHF; DNA: TGTGCCAGCAGTTTAACCGGGACCTATTCACCCCTCCACTTT
D: -; V: TRBV20-1; size: -; J: TRBJ1-2; CDR3: CSGNGQSHYGYTF; DNA: TGCAGTGGGAACGGACAGAGCCATTATGGCTACACCTTC
D: -; V: TRBV18; size: many; J: TRBJ2-1; CDR3: CASSPGQAGEQFF; DNA: TGTGCCAGCTCACCAGGGCAGGCAGGTGAGCAGTTCTTC
D: -; V: TRBV12-3/TRBV12-4; size: -; J: TRBJ2-1; CDR3: CASSIFGAPYNEQFF; DNA: TGTGCCAGCAGTATTTTCGGGGCCCCCTACAATGAGCAGTTCTTC
D: TRBD2; V: TRBV24-1; size: few; J: TRBJ2-3; CDR3: CATSDFRLAGNTQYF; DNA: TGTGCCACCAGTGATTTTAGGCTAGCGGGGAATACGCAGTATTTT
D: -; V: TRBV20-1; size: -; J: TRBJ1-1; CDR3: CSALGIKNTEAFF; DNA: TGCAGTGCGCTCGGTATTAAGAACACTGAAGCTTTCTTT